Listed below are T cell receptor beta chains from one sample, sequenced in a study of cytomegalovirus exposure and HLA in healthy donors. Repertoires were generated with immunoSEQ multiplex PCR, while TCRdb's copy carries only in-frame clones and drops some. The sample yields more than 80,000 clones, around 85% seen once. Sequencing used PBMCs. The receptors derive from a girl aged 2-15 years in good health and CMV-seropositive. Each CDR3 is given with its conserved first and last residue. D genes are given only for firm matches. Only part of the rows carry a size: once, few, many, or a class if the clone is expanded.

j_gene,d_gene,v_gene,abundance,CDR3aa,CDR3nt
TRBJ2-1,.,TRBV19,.,CATSPLQGLERREQFF,TGTGCCACCTCACCCCTTCAGGGGTTGGAAAGGCGTGAGCAGTTCTTC
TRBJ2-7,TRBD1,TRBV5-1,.,CASTTGTGAYEQYF,TGCGCCAGCACCACCGGGACAGGGGCCTACGAGCAGTACTTC
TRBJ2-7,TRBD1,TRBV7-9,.,CASSLRPGQGSNEQYF,TGTGCCAGCAGCTTGAGACCGGGACAGGGATCCAACGAGCAGTACTTC
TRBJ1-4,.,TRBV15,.,CATSRSPGGTNEKLFF,TGTGCCACCAGCAGATCCCCTGGGGGGACTAATGAAAAACTGTTTTTT
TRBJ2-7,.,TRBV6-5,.,CASSSPTGIPYEQYF,TGTGCCAGCAGTTCGCCTACAGGGATTCCCTACGAGCAGTACTTC
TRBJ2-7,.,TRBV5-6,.,CASRTPSRAGGEQYF,TGTGCCAGCAGGACCCCCTCAAGAGCAGGGGGGGAGCAGTACTTC
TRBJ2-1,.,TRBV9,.,CASSVGDEQFF,TGTGCCAGCAGCGTAGGAGATGAGCAGTTCTTC
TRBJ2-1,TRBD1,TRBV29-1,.,CSAMDRATSLDEQFF,TGCAGCGCCATGGACAGGGCTACCTCACTGGATGAGCAGTTCTTC
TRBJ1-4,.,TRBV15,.,CATSREPGNNEKLFF,TGTGCCACCAGCAGAGAACCAGGGAATAATGAAAAACTGTTTTTT
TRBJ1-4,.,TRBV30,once,CAWSPGASGEKLFF,TGTGCCTGGAGTCCGGGTGCGTCTGGTGAAAAACTGTTTTTT
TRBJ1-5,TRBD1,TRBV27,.,CASSFGQGNQPQHF,TGTGCCAGCAGTTTCGGACAGGGCAATCAGCCCCAGCATTTT
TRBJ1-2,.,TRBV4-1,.,CASSQWSRGQKNYGYTF,TGCGCCAGCAGCCAATGGTCTCGTGGTCAGAAAAACTATGGCTACACCTTC
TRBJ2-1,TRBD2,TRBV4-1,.,CASSQDSYRGGSLPNEQFF,TGCGCCAGCAGCCAAGATTCTTATCGTGGCGGGAGTCTTCCCAATGAGCAGTTCTTC
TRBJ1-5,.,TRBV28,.,CASSRIAITSFHQPQHF,TGTGCCAGCAGCCGTATCGCAATAACATCCTTTCATCAGCCCCAGCATTTT
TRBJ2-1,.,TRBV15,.,CATSPGRTINNEQFF,TGTGCCACCAGCCCCGGACGGACTATAAACAATGAGCAGTTCTTC
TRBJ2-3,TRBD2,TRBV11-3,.,CASSSAGTMSPGTQYF,TGTGCCAGCAGCTCCGCCGGGACTATGAGTCCAGGTACGCAGTATTTT
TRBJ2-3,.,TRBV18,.,CASSPMDSNTQYF,TGTGCCAGCTCACCAATGGACAGCAACACGCAGTATTTT
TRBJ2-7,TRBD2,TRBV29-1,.,CSVDGTSGYEQYF,TGCAGCGTTGATGGGACTAGCGGCTACGAGCAGTACTTC
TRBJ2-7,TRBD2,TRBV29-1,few,CSAGGGIGVDEQYF,TGCAGCGCCGGGGGGGGGATCGGGGTTGACGAGCAGTACTTC
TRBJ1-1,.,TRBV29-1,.,CSVLTIQDYEAFF,TGCAGCGTCCTAACGATACAGGACTATGAAGCTTTCTTT
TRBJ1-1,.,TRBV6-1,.,CASSVTVEAFF,TGTGCCAGCAGTGTCACAGTTGAAGCTTTCTTT
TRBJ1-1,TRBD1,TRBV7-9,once,CASSSVAGTGGTGEAFF,TGTGCCAGCAGCTCGGTAGCCGGGACAGGGGGCACGGGTGAAGCTTTCTTT
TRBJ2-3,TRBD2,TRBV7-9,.,CASSLYLGGLFTDTQYF,TGTGCCAGCAGCTTATACCTGGGAGGGCTTTTTACAGATACGCAGTATTTT
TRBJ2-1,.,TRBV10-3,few,CAIRKDSYNEQFF,TGTGCCATCAGAAAGGACTCTTACAATGAGCAGTTCTTC
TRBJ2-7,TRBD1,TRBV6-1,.,CASSEGDRSTYEQYF,TGTGCCAGCAGTGAAGGGGACAGATCTACCTACGAGCAGTACTTC
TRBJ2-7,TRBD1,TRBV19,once,CASSPSGQASYEQYF,TGTGCCAGTAGTCCATCGGGACAGGCCTCCTACGAGCAGTACTTC
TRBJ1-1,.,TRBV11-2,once,CASSLGGQGGITEAFF,TGTGCCAGCAGCTTAGGGGGCCAGGGTGGGATCACTGAAGCTTTCTTT
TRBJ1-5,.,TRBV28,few,CATRGGSYSNQPQHF,TGTGCAACCCGTGGCGGGTCCTATAGCAATCAGCCCCAGCATTTT
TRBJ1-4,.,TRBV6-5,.,CASSYRQGTEKLFF,TGTGCCAGCAGTTACCGGCAGGGGACTGAAAAACTGTTTTTT
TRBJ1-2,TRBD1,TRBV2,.,CASTPPGGRGYTF,TGTGCCAGCACTCCACCAGGGGGTCGCGGCTACACCTTC
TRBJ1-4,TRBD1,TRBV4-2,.,CASSQDPTDRGKLFF,TGTGCCAGCAGCCAAGATCCCACGGACAGGGGAAAACTGTTTTTT
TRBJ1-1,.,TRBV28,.,CASQEVRNTEAFF,TGTGCCAGCCAAGAAGTTAGAAACACTGAAGCTTTCTTT
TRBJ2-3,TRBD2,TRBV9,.,CASSVDLREAQYF,TGTGCCAGCAGCGTAGATCTGCGGGAGGCGCAGTATTTT
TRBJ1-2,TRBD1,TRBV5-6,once,CASSLVGRQGGYGYTF,TGTGCCAGCAGCTTGGTGGGCAGACAGGGGGGCTATGGCTACACCTTC
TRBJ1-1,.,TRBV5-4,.,CASSTFTGMNTEAFF,TGTGCCAGCAGCACGTTCACAGGGATGAACACTGAAGCTTTCTTT
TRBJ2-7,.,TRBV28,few,CASRRPSYEQYF,TGTGCCAGCAGGCGCCCTTCCTACGAGCAGTACTTC
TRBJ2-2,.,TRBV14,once,CASSQDLANFAGELFF,TGTGCCAGCAGCCAAGATTTAGCTAACTTTGCCGGGGAGCTGTTTTTT
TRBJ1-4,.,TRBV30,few,CAWSSQGLGEKLFF,TGTGCCTGGAGTTCTCAGGGGCTCGGTGAAAAACTGTTTTTT
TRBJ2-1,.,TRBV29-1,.,CSLRESSYNEQFF,TGCAGCCTACGGGAGAGCTCCTACAATGAGCAGTTCTTC
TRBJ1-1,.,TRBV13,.,CASSRGGIGMNTEAFF,TGTGCCAGCAGCCGCGGGGGCATTGGAATGAACACTGAAGCTTTCTTT
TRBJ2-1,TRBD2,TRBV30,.,CAWSQAGTSGTLEQFF,TGTGCCTGGAGTCAAGCGGGGACTAGCGGGACCCTTGAGCAGTTCTTC